The source of this T cell receptor (beta chain) is a study of blood T cell repertoires in COVID-19. The wider study: Sites across the United States, Italy and Spain contributed samples from acute and convalescent COVID-19. T cells, B-cell-depleted T cells, or PBMCs provided the cDNA or gDNA that served as material.

Original analysis: Amplified reference gene primers provided the basis for estimating nucleated cell counts. Sequencing used immunoSEQ multiplex PCR; TCRdb keeps in-frame clones, though not all of them. V and J calls plus clone size are reproduced from that table; the DNA served to infer D and trimming. The sample consists of some 70,000 clones, approximately 88% of them appearing once. Trimming took 1 base from V and 8 from J, leaving 8 bases between them. Germline loops: CDR1 GTSNPN, CDR2 SVGIG (reference sequence). This CDR3 contains 11 residues. The gene calls are TRBV30 and TRBJ1-2; no clear D. The clonotype originates from a woman in her sixties or seventies with acute or convalescent COVID-19. Sequenced material: peripheral blood. DNA for the CDR3: TGTGCCTGGAGTGCTCGTGAGGGCTACACCTTC. This translates into CAWSAREGYTF.